This T cell receptor (beta chain) emerged from a study of identical twins. Per the germline V gene, CDR1 is SQVTM and CDR2 is ANQGSEA. Trimming removed 1 base from V and 7 bases from J; junction bases left unmatched: 12. The CDR3 extends over 16 amino acids. Only healthy Caucasians were included as donors. Using its own MiXCR run on the 5' RACE reads, TCRdb lists one record per CDR3 protein. Of approximately 1.8 million distinct CDR3 sequences in the sample, less than 35% were seen once. This receptor was identified in a newborn girl in good health. Sequenced: cord blood. V is TRBV29-1 and J is TRBJ2-7; 11 nucleotides agree with TRBD2. The CDR3 DNA follows: TGCAGCGTTGAAGGGGTGGCTAGCGGGAGGAGCAATGAGCAGTACTTC. Its protein is CSVEGVASGRSNEQYF.